The 28 T cell receptor beta chains given below trace back to one sample, sequenced in a study of cytomegalovirus exposure and HLA in healthy donors. 60 Vbeta and 13 Jbeta primers were used in PCR. Here immunoSEQ multiplex PCR was the method, and the copy in TCRdb shows in-frame clones only, minus some. The sample includes 100,000 to 150,000 clones, roughly a tenth of them seen just once. The sample consisted of PBMCs. The receptors were gathered from a young woman in good health and CMV-seropositive.

This clone was counted between two and nine times. Germline and junction disagree at one end, which may indicate a read error. This rearrangement joins TRBV29-1 to TRBJ2-6; D possibly corresponds to TRBD1 (5 bases). The germline V gene encodes CDR1 SQVTM and CDR2 ANQGSEA. The CDR3 has 12 residues. The CDR3 loop is CSVQSGANVLTF. The CDR3 nucleotides read TGCAGCGTGCAATCTGGGGCCAATGTCCTGACTTTC.

This clone appeared a few times. The chain links TRBV7-9 to TRBJ2-3; no reliable D call. V lost 2 bases to trimming and J lost 2 bases, with 5 bases between them. This CDR3 is 13 amino acids long. Germline lookup yields CDR1 SEHNR and CDR2 FQNEAQ (reference sequence). CDR3 coding DNA: TGTGCCAGCAGCTTATCGTCCACAGATACGCAGTATTTT. Translating it yields CASSLSSTDTQYF.

The sample holds a few counts of this clone. The chain joins TRBV6-6 to TRBJ2-5, with no clear D. The CDR3 runs 12 residues. Germline assignment: CDR1 MNHNY and CDR2 SVGAGI (reference sequence). V lost 6 bases and J 3 bases, leaving 8 bases between the germline ends. This chain's CDR3 is CASSFPEETQYF. CDR3 bases: TGTGCCAGCAGCTTTCCAGAAGAGACCCAGTACTTC.

V gene TRBV4-1 combines with J gene TRBJ1-1; D gene unclear. There are 15 residues in the CDR3. Germline CDR1 reads MGHRA; CDR2 reads YSYEKL. The germline V and J ends were trimmed by 4 bases and 1 base, with 13 bases remaining between them. In DNA, the CDR3 is TGCGCCAGCAGCCCCCGGTGGGCTGGGAACACTGAAGCTTTCTTT. Amino acids: CASSPRWAGNTEAFF.

This clone was observed a handful of times. The chain carries TRBV28 and TRBJ1-5; TRBD1 aligns across 11 bases. V was pared by 5 bases and J by 0 bases, with 6 bases of the junction left unmatched. Per germline, CDR1 MDHEN and CDR2 SYDVKM. This CDR3 is 17 amino acids long. In DNA, the CDR3 is TGTGCCAGCAGTCGGGGACAGGGGGATTATAGCAATCAGCCCCAGCATTTT. Its translation is CASSRGQGDYSNQPQHF.

A few counts support this clone. This sequence joins TRBV12-5 and TRBJ2-2; the D gene is possibly TRBD2 (6 bases). V shed 7 bases and J shed 3 bases, with 12 bases lying between them. This CDR3 is built from 14 residues. Germline V gives CDR1 LGHNT, CDR2 FRNRAP. The CDR3 sequence: CASAFSGDTGELFF. The CDR3 bases are TGTGCTAGTGCTTTTTCGGGGGACACCGGGGAGCTGTTTTTT. Combining the CDR3 with reference TRBV12-5 and TRBJ2-2 gives the whole variable domain DARVTQTPRHKVTEMGQEVTMRCQPILGHNTVFWYRQTMMQGLELLAYFRNRAPLDDSGMPKDRFSAEMPDATLATLKIQPSEPRDSAVYFCASAFSGDTGELFFGEGSRLTVL.

The J gene is TRBJ2-1, the V gene TRBV28; 8 bases align to TRBD2. The CDR3 has 15 residues. V lost 5 bases and J lost 2; bases outside the gene matches: 5. CDR1 and CDR2 from the germline V gene are MDHEN and SYDVKM. CDR3 residues: CASSPPGLAYNEQFF. The CDR3 DNA sequence: TGTGCCAGCAGTCCGCCGGGACTAGCCTACAATGAGCAGTTCTTC.

This sequence joins TRBV2 and TRBJ2-5; D unclear. The V end was cut by 6 bases, the J end by 5 bases, with 10 bases between. The CDR3 extends over 12 amino acids. Germline CDR1 reads SNHLY; CDR2 reads FYNNEI. The CDR3 DNA reads as TGTGCCAGCAGCGACAAGTGGGAGACCCAGTACTTC. This codes for CASSDKWETQYF.

The V and J genes are TRBV5-1 and TRBJ1-1; tentative D call: TRBD1 (5 bases). The V gene lost 0 bases and the J gene lost 0 bases, with 9 bases spanning the gap. Germline-derived CDR1 and CDR2 are SGHRS and YFSETQ. There are 15 residues in the CDR3. The CDR3 region has the DNA TGCGCCAGCAGCTTGGCGCAGGGCTTGAACACTGAAGCTTTCTTT. Encoded protein: CASSLAQGLNTEAFF.

The chain has TRBV6-1 and TRBJ1-2, with D possibly TRBD1 on 6 matching bases. The CDR3 extends over 14 amino acids. The V end lost 7 bases, the J end lost 4 bases, and 16 bases lay between the germline ends. Germline V CDR1 and CDR2: MNHNS, SASEGT. CDR3 sequence: CASNPGHPLYGYTF. CDR3 nucleotide sequence: TGTGCCAGCAATCCGGGACACCCTCTCTATGGCTACACCTTC.

The chain links TRBV19 to TRBJ1-4; 9 positions agree with TRBD1. Trimming took 4 bases from V and 8 from J; bases not matched to a gene: 8. Germline V gene sequence: CDR1 LNHDA, CDR2 SQIVND (reference sequence). This CDR3 is 15 amino acids long. CDR3 region: CASSTHGTGPEKLFF. The CDR3 bases are TGTGCCAGTAGTACACACGGGACAGGGCCCGAAAAACTGTTTTTT. Complete variable domain (other parts from reference TRBV19 and TRBJ1-4): DGGITQSPKYLFRKEGQNVTLSCEQNLNHDAMYWYRQDPGQGLRLIYYSQIVNDFQKGDIAEGYSVSREKKESFPLTVTSAQKNPTAFYLCASSTHGTGPEKLFFGSGTQLSVL.

The genes are TRBV7-3 and TRBJ1-1; D uncertain. The CDR3 is 13 residues long. CDR1 and CDR2 from the germline V gene are SGHTA and FQGTGA. V lost 3 bases to trimming and J lost 0 bases, with 5 bases between them. The CDR3 DNA sequence: TGTGCCAGCAGCTTCCAGGTGAACACTGAAGCTTTCTTT. This gives the protein CASSFQVNTEAFF.

The chain couples TRBV28 to TRBJ2-7; no clear D. The CDR3 is 15 amino acids. V was trimmed by 7 bases and J by 5 bases, leaving 21 bases between them. Per germline, CDR1 MDHEN and CDR2 SYDVKM. The CDR3 region has the DNA TGTGCCAGCACCCCCTCCCCGGGTACAACACACGAGCAGTACTTC. Amino acid sequence: CASTPSPGTTHEQYF.

The V gene is TRBV5-1, the J gene TRBJ2-3, with D tentatively TRBD2 (5 bases). V was clipped by 5 bases and J by 0 bases, with 10 bases between them. The CDR3 is made up of 14 amino acids. CDR1 is SGHRS and CDR2 is YFSETQ in the germline V gene. In DNA, the CDR3 is TGCGCCAGCAGAGTGGGCGGGAGCACAGATACGCAGTATTTT. This codes for CASRVGGSTDTQYF. The variable domain in full, with the rest retrieved from reference TRBV5-1 and TRBJ2-3, is KAGVTQTPRYLIKTRGQQVTLSCSPISGHRSVSWYQQTPGQGLQFLFEYFSETQRNKGNFPGRFSGRQFSNSRSEMNVSTLELGDSALYLCASRVGGSTDTQYFGPGTRLTVL.

A few counts support this clone. The rearrangement joins TRBV6-1 to TRBJ1-4; TRBD1 aligns across 9 bases. This CDR3 contains 14 residues. V lost 3 bases, J lost 7 bases, and 3 bases stayed unmatched. CDR1 is MNHNS, CDR2 SASEGT, per germline. Written as DNA, the CDR3 is TGTGCCAGCAGTGATTGGGACAGGGTTGAAAAACTGTTTTTT. Translation gives CASSDWDRVEKLFF.

This clone occurred a few times. This sequence joins TRBV4-2 and TRBJ2-5; D is perhaps TRBD1 (5 bases). CDR1 LGHNA and CDR2 YNFKEQ come from the germline V gene. The CDR3 contains 15 residues. Trimming left V 1 base short and J 6 bases short, with 15 bases between. The CDR3 nucleotides read TGTGCCAGCAGCCAAGGGACAACTAACACACAGACCCAGTACTTC. This sequence encodes CASSQGTTNTQTQYF.

In the case of this clone: The junction departs from germline at one end; a sequencing error may be responsible. The V call is TRBV7-9, the J call TRBJ2-3; the D gene is possibly TRBD2 (6 bases). The CDR3 contains 13 residues. Germline values: CDR1 SEHNR, CDR2 FQNEAQ (reference sequence). CDR3 loop: CASTPWSGEDWLF. CDR3 in DNA: TGTGCCAGCACCCCGTGGTCGGGAGAGGACTGGCTCTTT.

The rearrangement uses TRBV5-1 and TRBJ1-1; 9 nucleotides match TRBD1. The CDR3 length is 15 residues. The V gene's germline CDR1 is SGHRS and CDR2 YFSETQ. Trimming at V came to 3 bases and at J to 3 bases, leaving 6 bases not matched to a gene. The CDR3 nucleotides are TGCGCCAGCAGCTCCAACAGGGGGCTGGACACTGAAGCTTTCTTT. It specifies CASSSNRGLDTEAFF.

This clone has only a few counts. Its ends do not fully match the called genes, so a read error is possible. The gene calls are TRBV5-6 and TRBJ2-3; 13 positions match TRBD2. CDR1 is SGHDT and CDR2 is YYEEEE in the germline V gene. The CDR3 consists of 16 residues. CDR3 in amino acids: CASSYGLAGEGPGAHF. In DNA form, the CDR3 reads TGTGCCAGCAGCTACGGACTAGCGGGAGAGGGACCCGGTGCGCATTTT.

This rearrangement joins TRBV27 to TRBJ1-2; D is ambiguous. V was trimmed by 4 bases and J by 3 bases, leaving 15 bases between them. The CDR3 sequence is 15 residues long. The germline V gene encodes CDR1 MNHEY and CDR2 SMNVEV (reference sequence). CDR3 sequence: CASSSVPVRYYGYTF. In DNA, the CDR3 is TGTGCCAGCAGTTCCGTCCCGGTCAGGTACTATGGCTACACCTTC.

V gene TRBV9 combines with J gene TRBJ1-2; D gene uncertain. Deletions cut 0 bases from V and 7 bases from J, with 7 bases between. The CDR3 runs 12 residues. Germline assignment: CDR1 SGDLS and CDR2 YYNGEE. The CDR3 protein is CASSVDQAGYTF. The CDR3 nucleotides are TGTGCCAGCAGCGTAGACCAGGCTGGCTACACCTTC.

There are a few counts of this clone. J is TRBJ2-5 and V is TRBV4-1; TRBD1 aligns across 8 bases. Germline lookup yields CDR1 MGHRA and CDR2 YSYEKL. V gave up 6 bases and J gave up 4 bases; unmatched junction bases: 10. The length of the CDR3 is 15 residues. The CDR3 DNA follows: TGCGCCAGCAGTCCGACAGGGGTCCCCCCAGAGACCCAGTACTTC. Translated: CASSPTGVPPETQYF.

This rearrangement joins TRBV5-6 to TRBJ2-1; TRBD2 matches at 11 bases. Germline trimming cut 0 bases from V and 4 bases from J; bases unmatched to any gene: 3. Germline loops: CDR1 SGHDT, CDR2 YYEEEE. The CDR3 loop spans 16 amino acids. CDR3 in DNA: TGTGCCAGCAGCTTGGCCTGGACTAGCGGGTACAATGAGCAGTTCTTC. Its protein product is CASSLAWTSGYNEQFF.

This clone was seen a handful of times. V and J are TRBV6-6 and TRBJ1-1; maybe TRBD1 (6 bases). This CDR3 has 13 residues. Germline CDR1 is MNHNY and CDR2 is SVGAGI (reference sequence). Trimming took 6 bases from V and 0 from J, leaving 8 bases between them. In nucleotides, the CDR3 is TGTGCCAGCAGCACAGGGTTGAACACTGAAGCTTTCTTT. It translates to CASSTGLNTEAFF.

The chain recombines TRBV30 with TRBJ1-1; possible D gene TRBD1, 5 bases. The CDR3 consists of 15 residues. The V and J ends lost 0 bases and 5 bases respectively, with 16 bases between them. Germline CDR1 is GTSNPN and CDR2 is SVGIG (reference sequence). CDR3 bases: TGTGCCTGGAGTGTCCTGGCAGGGTATGGGACTGAAGCTTTCTTT. It translates to CAWSVLAGYGTEAFF.

This rearrangement joins TRBV19 to TRBJ1-2; TRBD1 might be the D (6 bases). V dropped 6 bases and J dropped 7 bases, with 18 bases sitting between them. CDR3 size: 14 residues. Germline CDR1 LNHDA, CDR2 SQIVND (reference sequence). The chain's CDR3 is CASSRTVALPGYTF. The CDR3 DNA is TGTGCCAGTAGCCGGACAGTGGCCCTCCCTGGCTACACCTTC.

This chain links TRBV6-6 with TRBJ2-1, with 11 bases aligning to TRBD2. V lost 6 bases and J lost 4; bases outside the gene matches: 5. The CDR3 extends over 15 amino acids. The germline V gene has CDR1 MNHNY and CDR2 SVGAGI (reference sequence). The CDR3 DNA reads as TGTGCCAGCAGCCTTACTAGCGGGAGATACAATGAGCAGTTCTTC. Translated: CASSLTSGRYNEQFF.

The chain employs TRBV7-8 and TRBJ1-1; D is possibly TRBD1 (5 bases). V was pared by 3 bases and J by 4 bases, with 9 bases between. Germline CDR1 SGHVS, CDR2 FQNEAQ. The CDR3 extends over 13 amino acids. The CDR3 DNA reads TGTGCCAGCAGCTTTGGGAGGGGCACTGAAGCTTTCTTT. Its translation: CASSFGRGTEAFF.